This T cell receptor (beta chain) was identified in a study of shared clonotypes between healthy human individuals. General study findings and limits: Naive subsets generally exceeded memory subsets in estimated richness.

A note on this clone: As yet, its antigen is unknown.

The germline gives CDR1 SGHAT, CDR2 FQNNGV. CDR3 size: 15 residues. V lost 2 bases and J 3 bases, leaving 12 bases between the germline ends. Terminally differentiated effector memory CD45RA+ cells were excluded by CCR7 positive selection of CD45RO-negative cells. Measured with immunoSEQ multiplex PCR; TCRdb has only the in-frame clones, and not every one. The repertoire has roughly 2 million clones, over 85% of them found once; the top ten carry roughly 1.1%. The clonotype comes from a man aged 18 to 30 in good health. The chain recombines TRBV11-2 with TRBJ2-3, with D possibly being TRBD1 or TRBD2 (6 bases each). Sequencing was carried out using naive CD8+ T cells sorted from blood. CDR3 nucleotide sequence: TGTGCCAGCAGCTTAATCCCGGGGGCGACAGATACGCAGTATTTT. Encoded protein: CASSLIPGATDTQYF. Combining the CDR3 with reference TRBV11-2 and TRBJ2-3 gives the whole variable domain EAGVAQSPRYKIIEKRQSVAFWCNPISGHATLYWYQQILGQGPKLLIQFQNNGVVDDSQLPKDRFSAERLKGVDSTLKIQPAKLEDSAVYLCASSLIPGATDTQYFGPGTRLTVL.